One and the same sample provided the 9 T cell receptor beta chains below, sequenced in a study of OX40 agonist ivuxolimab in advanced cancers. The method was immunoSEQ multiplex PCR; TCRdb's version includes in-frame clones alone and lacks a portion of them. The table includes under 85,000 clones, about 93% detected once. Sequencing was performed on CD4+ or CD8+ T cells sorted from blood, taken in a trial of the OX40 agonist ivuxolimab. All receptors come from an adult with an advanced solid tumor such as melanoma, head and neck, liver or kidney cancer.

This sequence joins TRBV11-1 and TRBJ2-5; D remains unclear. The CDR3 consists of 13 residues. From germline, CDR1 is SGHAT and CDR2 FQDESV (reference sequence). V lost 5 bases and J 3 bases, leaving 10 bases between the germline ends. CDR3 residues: CASSPRLEETQYF. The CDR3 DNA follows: TGTGCCAGCAGCCCTCGACTTGAAGAGACCCAGTACTTC.

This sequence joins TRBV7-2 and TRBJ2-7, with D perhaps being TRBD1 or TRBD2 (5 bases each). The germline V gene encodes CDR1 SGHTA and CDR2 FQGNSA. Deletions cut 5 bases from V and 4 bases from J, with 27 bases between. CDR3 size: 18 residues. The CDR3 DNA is TGTGCCAGCAGCCCCCACCGAACGGGGCAGGGATATATGTACGAGCAGTACTTC. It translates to CASSPHRTGQGYMYEQYF.

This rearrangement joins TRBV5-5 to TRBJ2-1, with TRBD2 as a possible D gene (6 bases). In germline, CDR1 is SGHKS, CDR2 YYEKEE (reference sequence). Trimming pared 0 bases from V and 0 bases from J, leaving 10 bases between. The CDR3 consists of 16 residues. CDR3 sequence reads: CASSLGGVRSYNEQFF. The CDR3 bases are TGTGCCAGCAGCTTGGGCGGGGTTCGCTCCTACAATGAGCAGTTCTTC.

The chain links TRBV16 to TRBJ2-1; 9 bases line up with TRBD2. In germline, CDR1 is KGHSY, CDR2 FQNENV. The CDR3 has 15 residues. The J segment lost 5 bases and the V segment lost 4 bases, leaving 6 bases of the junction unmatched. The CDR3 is CASSPHPSGDNEQFF. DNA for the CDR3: TGTGCCAGCAGCCCGCATCCTAGCGGGGACAATGAGCAGTTCTTC.

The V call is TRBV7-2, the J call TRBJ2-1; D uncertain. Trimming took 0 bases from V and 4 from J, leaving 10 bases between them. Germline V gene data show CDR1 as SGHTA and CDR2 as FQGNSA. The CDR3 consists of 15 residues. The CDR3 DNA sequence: TGTGCCAGCAGCTTAGCGGTCCACCCGTACAATGAGCAGTTCTTC. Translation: CASSLAVHPYNEQFF. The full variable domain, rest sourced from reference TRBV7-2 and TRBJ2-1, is GAGVSQSPSNKVTEKGKDVELRCDPISGHTALYWYRQSLGQGLEFLIYFQGNSAPDKSGLPSDRFSAERTGGSVSTLTIQRTQQEDSAVYLCASSLAVHPYNEQFFGPGTRLTVL.

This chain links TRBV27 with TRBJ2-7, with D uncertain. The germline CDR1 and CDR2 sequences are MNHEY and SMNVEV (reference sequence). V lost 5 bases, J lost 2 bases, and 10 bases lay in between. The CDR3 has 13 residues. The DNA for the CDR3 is TGTGCCAGCAGTAAGGGAAGGCCCTACGAGCAGTACTTC. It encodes CASSKGRPYEQYF.

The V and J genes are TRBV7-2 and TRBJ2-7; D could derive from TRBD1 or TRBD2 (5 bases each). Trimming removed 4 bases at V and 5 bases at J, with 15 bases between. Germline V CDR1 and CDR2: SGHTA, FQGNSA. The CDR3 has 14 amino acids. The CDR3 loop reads CASSWGTSQHEQYF. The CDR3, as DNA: TGTGCCAGCAGCTGGGGGACCAGTCAACACGAGCAGTACTTC.

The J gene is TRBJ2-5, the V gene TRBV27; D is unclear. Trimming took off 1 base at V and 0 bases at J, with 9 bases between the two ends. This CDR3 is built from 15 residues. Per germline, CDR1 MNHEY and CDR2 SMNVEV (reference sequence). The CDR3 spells CASSLLATNQETQYF. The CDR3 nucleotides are TGTGCCAGCAGTTTATTGGCCACTAACCAAGAGACCCAGTACTTC.

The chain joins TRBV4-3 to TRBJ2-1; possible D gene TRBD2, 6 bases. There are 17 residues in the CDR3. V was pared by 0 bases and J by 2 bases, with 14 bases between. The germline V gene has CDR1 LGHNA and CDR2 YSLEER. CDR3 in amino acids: CASSQERGGETYNEQFF. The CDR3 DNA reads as TGCGCCAGCAGCCAAGAACGGGGCGGGGAAACCTACAATGAGCAGTTCTTC.